The 26 T cell receptor beta chains below were found in one sample sequenced in a study of tumor-infiltrating lymphocytes in oesophageal squamous cell carcinoma. TCRdb reanalysed the PCR reads using MiXCR and keeps one entry per CDR3 protein. The data show about 22,000 distinct CDR3 sequences, under 35% seen once. The sample comprised esophageal tumor tissue. The receptors here all came from a female donor with esophageal squamous cell carcinoma.

This clonotype was observed a few times. The CDR3 DNA is TGCGCCAGCAGCTCGGACAGGGTAGGATCCTACGAGCAGTACTTC. It specifies CASSSDRVGSYEQYF. The rearrangement links TRBV5-1 to TRBJ2-5; the match to TRBD1 covers 8 bases. The DNA end is a closer match to TRBJ2-7, so the J assignment may be wrong. Germline CDR1 reads SGHRS; CDR2 reads YFSETQ. This CDR3 has 15 residues.

The sample holds a few counts of this clonotype. The J gene is TRBJ2-2, the V gene TRBV28; 7 bases agree with TRBD1. J was trimmed by 3 bases and V by 3 bases; bases with no gene match: 7. The germline CDR1 and CDR2 sequences are MDHEN and SYDVKM. This CDR3 has 16 amino acids. Written as DNA, the CDR3 is TGTGCCAGCAGTTTGGAGGATACAGGGGACACCGGGGAGCTGTTTTTT. Protein sequence: CASSLEDTGDTGELFF. The variable domain in full, with the rest retrieved from reference TRBV28 and TRBJ2-2, is DVKVTQSSRYLVKRTGEKVFLECVQDMDHENMFWYRQDPGLGLRLIYFSYDVKMKEKGDIPEGYSVSREKKERFSLILESASTNQTSMYLCASSLEDTGDTGELFFGEGSRLTVL.

This clonotype was seen at least ten times. This chain uses TRBV28 with TRBJ1-5, with 8 positions matching TRBD1. Trimming at V came to 8 bases and at J to 4 bases, leaving 7 bases not matched to a gene. Germline V gene data show CDR1 as MDHEN and CDR2 as SYDVKM. The CDR3 consists of 14 residues. The CDR3 nucleotides are TGTGCCAGCGTACAGGGGGGGAAGAATCAGCCCCAGCATTTT. Protein: CASVQGGKNQPQHF.

This clonotype was found a few times. V and J are TRBV4-3 and TRBJ2-5, with 11 nucleotides matching TRBD1. The assigned J gene may be wrong: the sequence end matches TRBJ2-7 better. CDR3 length: 15 residues. Germline loops: CDR1 LGHNA, CDR2 YSLEER. In nucleotides, the CDR3 is TGCGCCAGCAGCCACGGACAGGGGGCTGTCTACGAGCAGTACTTC. Translation: CASSHGQGAVYEQYF.

This clonotype has a count of ten or more. This chain joins TRBV5-4 and TRBJ2-1, with TRBD2 identical over 8 bases. This CDR3 spans 17 amino acids. After removal of 1 base from V and 4 bases from J, the junction contained 10 bases not matched to a gene. Germline assignment: CDR1 SGHNT and CDR2 YYREEE (reference sequence). The CDR3 DNA reads TGTGCCAGCAGCTTGCAGAGCGGGGGAACAAAGTACAATGAGCAGTTCTTC. It encodes CASSLQSGGTKYNEQFF. Drawing the rest from reference TRBV5-4 and TRBJ2-1, the complete variable domain is ETGVTQSPTHLIKTRGQQVTLRCSSQSGHNTVSWYQQALGQGPQFIFQYYREEENGRGNFPPRFSGLQFPNYSSELNVNALELDDSALYLCASSLQSGGTKYNEQFFGPGTRLTVL.

This clonotype has only a few counts. It may be a read error: a sequence one base away is much more abundant. The rearrangement links TRBV28 to TRBJ2-1; 11 bases fit TRBD1. The CDR3 is made up of 15 amino acids. The V gene end was trimmed by 2 bases and the J gene end by 12 bases; junction bases not matched to a gene: 9. Germline V gene data show CDR1 as MDHEN and CDR2 as SYDVKM. The CDR3 sequence is CASSLPGTGGSGQFF. CDR3 DNA sequence: TGTGCCAGCAGTTTACCCGGGACAGGGGGTAGTGGGCAGTTCTTC.

This clonotype was recorded many times. The chain is built from TRBV5-6 and TRBJ2-5; possibly TRBD2 for D (6 bases). V was shortened by 1 base and J by 5 bases, with 15 bases between the two germline ends. Looked up from germline, CDR1 is SGHDT and CDR2 is YYEEEE. This CDR3 is 15 amino acids long. This CDR3 reads CASSLLRGGVETQYF. CDR3 sequence (DNA): TGTGCCAGCAGCTTGTTGCGGGGTGGGGTGGAGACCCAGTACTTC.

The chain links TRBV5-1 to TRBJ1-1, with 8 bases aligning to TRBD1. The germline V gene encodes CDR1 SGHRS and CDR2 YFSETQ. V was pared by 4 bases and J by 7 bases, with 6 bases of the junction left unmatched. The CDR3 is 13 residues long. CDR3 DNA: TGCGCCAGCAGCCCCACCGGGACAGGTGAAGCTTTCTTT. Encoded protein: CASSPTGTGEAFF.

The rearrangement uses TRBV4-2 and TRBJ1-1; D is perhaps TRBD1 (5 bases). The germline V and J ends were trimmed by 0 bases and 1 base, with 12 bases remaining between them. Per germline, CDR1 LGHNA and CDR2 YNFKEQ. This CDR3 has 16 residues. CDR3 loop: CASSQEGGMGNTEAFF. The CDR3 DNA reads as TGTGCCAGCAGCCAAGAGGGGGGAATGGGGAACACTGAAGCTTTCTTT.

In this sample, this clonotype turned up many times. The chain uses TRBV6-1 and TRBJ1-5; no definite D call. This CDR3 has 14 amino acids. Germline CDR1 reads MNHNS; CDR2 reads SASEGT. Trimming removed 8 bases from V and 0 bases from J, with 11 bases in between. CDR3 nucleotide sequence: TGTGCCAGCGTTAAAGAGTTTAGCAATCAGCCCCAGCATTTT. Translating gives CASVKEFSNQPQHF.

The chain has TRBV12-3 or TRBV12-4 and TRBJ2-7, with 11 nucleotides matching TRBD2. Trimming at V came to 0 bases and at J to 7 bases, leaving 8 bases not matched to a gene. The CDR3 covers 16 residues. The CDR3 reads CASSLAGLAGGREQYF. Here the CDR3 DNA reads TGTGCCAGCAGTTTAGCCGGACTAGCGGGCGGTCGGGAGCAGTACTTC.

V and J are TRBV7-2 and TRBJ2-1; weak D call: TRBD1 (5 bases). The CDR3 extends over 16 amino acids. V was shortened by 5 bases and J by 3 bases, with 17 bases between the two germline ends. Germline lookup yields CDR1 SGHTA and CDR2 FQGNSA. The CDR3 reads CASSPQQVLHYNEQFF. The CDR3 nucleotides are TGTGCCAGCAGCCCTCAACAGGTTCTACACTACAATGAGCAGTTCTTC.

V gene TRBV7-9 combines with J gene TRBJ2-4, with 12 bases lining up with TRBD2. The J call is uncertain, as TRBJ2-1 better fits the DNA end. In germline, CDR1 is SEHNR, CDR2 FQNEAQ (reference sequence). This CDR3 region has 19 residues. CDR3 loop: CASSLYGLAGPEGGNEQFF. CDR3 bases: TGTGCCAGCAGCTTATATGGACTAGCGGGACCCGAGGGAGGGAATGAGCAGTTCTTC.

In nucleotides, the CDR3 is TGTGCCAGCAGCTTACACACTGTCACCGGGGAGCTGTTTTTT. Protein sequence: CASSLHTVTGELFF. The chain is built from TRBV7-9 and TRBJ2-2; D gene uncertain. Per germline, CDR1 SEHNR and CDR2 FQNEAQ (reference sequence). The CDR3 extends over 14 amino acids. Trimming removed 2 bases from V and 4 bases from J, with 8 bases in between.

The V call is TRBV6-1, the J call TRBJ2-7; 11 bases are a match to TRBD2. The end of the DNA is better explained by TRBJ2-1, so the J call may be wrong. This CDR3 has 16 amino acids. Per germline, CDR1 MNHNS and CDR2 SASEGT. In nucleotides, the CDR3 is TGTGCCAGCACAACCGCAGGGACTAGCGGATACAATGAGCAGTTCTTC. It yields the protein CASTTAGTSGYNEQFF.

This clonotype was seen only a few times. V and J are TRBV7-8 and TRBJ2-2; D possibly corresponds to TRBD1 (5 bases). From germline, CDR1 is SGHVS and CDR2 FQNEAQ. Trimming pared 6 bases from V and 5 bases from J, leaving 7 bases between. The CDR3 loop spans 12 amino acids. The CDR3 spells CASRGLTGELFF. CDR3 coding DNA: TGTGCCAGCAGGGGGCTAACCGGGGAGCTGTTTTTT.

On this clonotype: The conserved closing phenylalanine or tryptophan is absent in this CDR3, likely reflecting a read error. The DNA is left out, because the CDR3 cannot be placed on it with certainty; the CDR3 is given as TCRdb lists it. This rearrangement joins TRBV11-3 to TRBJ2-7; no DNA check was done on the table's D call, TRBD2. The CDR3 length equals 20 residues, ends included. The germline gives CDR1 SGHNT, CDR2 YENEEA. The CDR3 region is CASSLARGRVLKNYGYTFGS.

In this sample, this clonotype turned up a few times. The J gene is TRBJ1-2, the V gene TRBV19; possible D gene TRBD1, 5 bases. CDR3 length equals 14 residues. Trimming took 7 bases from V and 0 from J, leaving 12 bases between them. Looked up from germline, CDR1 is LNHDA and CDR2 is SQIVND (reference sequence). CDR3 coding DNA: TGTGCCAGTATCGGGGCGGCGCCTAACTATGGCTACACCTTC. Its translation: CASIGAAPNYGYTF. The full variable domain, with the rest looked up from reference TRBV19 and TRBJ1-2, is DGGITQSPKYLFRKEGQNVTLSCEQNLNHDAMYWYRQDPGQGLRLIYYSQIVNDFQKGDIAEGYSVSREKKESFPLTVTSAQKNPTAFYLCASIGAAPNYGYTFGSGTRLTVV.

J is TRBJ2-5 and V is TRBV7-6; D may be TRBD1 (6 bases). The J call may be wrong; the DNA end is better matched by TRBJ2-1. Germline V gene lookup returns CDR1 SGHVS and CDR2 FNYEAQ. This CDR3 has 13 amino acids. CDR3 protein: CASSLSDSGAQFF. CDR3 bases: TGTGCCAGCAGCTTATCGGACAGTGGGGCCCAGTTCTTC.

This clonotype was found a few times. This chain uses TRBV19 with TRBJ2-1, with 9 bases lining up with TRBD1. The closer fit of TRBJ2-5 to the DNA end suggests the J call may be wrong. Germline V gives CDR1 LNHDA, CDR2 SQIVND (reference sequence). The CDR3 covers 16 residues. CDR3 in amino acids: CASSRRRTGEGETQYF. Here the CDR3 DNA reads TGTGCCAGTAGTAGGAGAAGGACAGGGGAGGGCGAGACCCAGTACTTC.

This clonotype has at least ten counts. The V call is TRBV28, the J call TRBJ1-4, with 7 bases identical to TRBD1. After removal of 4 bases from V and 8 bases from J, the junction contained 7 bases not matched to a gene. CDR3 length: 14 residues. CDR1 is MDHEN and CDR2 is SYDVKM in the germline V gene. This CDR3 reads CASSSGTVKEKLFF. The CDR3 DNA sequence: TGTGCCAGCAGTTCCGGGACAGTGAAAGAAAAACTGTTTTTT.

In its sample, this clonotype was seen a few times. This chain connects TRBV7-6 to TRBJ2-3, with D possibly being TRBD1 (6 bases). Deletions cut 4 bases from V and 4 bases from J, with 9 bases between. Germline values: CDR1 SGHVS, CDR2 FNYEAQ. The CDR3 consists of 13 residues. CDR3 DNA: TGTGCCAGCAGCTCACAGGGTCCAGATACGCAGTATTTT. It encodes CASSSQGPDTQYF.

The chain has TRBV9 and TRBJ2-1; 8 bases align to TRBD2. The J call may be incorrect, as the DNA end agrees better with TRBJ2-5. Germline CDR1 SGDLS, CDR2 YYNGEE. The CDR3 loop spans 15 amino acids. The DNA for the CDR3 is TGTGCCAGCAGCGCCAGCGGGGGCGGGCAAGAGACCCAGTACTTC. Its translation: CASSASGGGQETQYF.

The chain carries TRBV7-4 and TRBJ2-6; a weak D match, TRBD1 (6 bases). In germline, CDR1 is SGHVT, CDR2 SQSDAQ. The CDR3 sequence is 17 residues long. V was pared by 6 bases and J by 2 bases, with 17 bases between. The CDR3 nucleotides read TGTGCCAGCAGTAATCCCCAGGGGTCCCCTGGGGCCAACGTCCTGACTTTC. This encodes CASSNPQGSPGANVLTF. The variable domain in full, with the rest retrieved from reference TRBV7-4 and TRBJ2-6, is GAGVSQSPRYKVAKRGRDVALRCDSISGHVTLYWYRQTLGQGSEVLTYSQSDAQRDKSGRPSGRFSAERPERSVSTLKIQRTEQGDSAVYLCASSNPQGSPGANVLTFGAGSRLTVL.

In nucleotides, the CDR3 is TGCGCCAGCAGTGGGAATCTAGCGGGAGGATCCAACGAGCAGTTCTTC. It specifies CASSGNLAGGSNEQFF. This chain connects TRBV10-2 to TRBJ2-1; 11 nucleotides agree with TRBD2. V shed 4 bases and J 10 bases; nucleotides not matched to a gene: 12. Germline CDR1 WSHSY, CDR2 SAAADI. The length of the CDR3 is 16 residues.

This clonotype has more than one count but fewer than ten. A clone one base away is much larger, so this may be a read error. V is TRBV6-5 and J is TRBJ2-7; tentative D call: TRBD2 (7 bases). V lost 5 bases, J lost 7 bases, and 21 bases lay in between. CDR3 size: 15 residues. CDR1 and CDR2 from the germline V gene are MNHEY and SVGAGI. The CDR3 spells CASSPGWGRDNEQYF. DNA for the CDR3: TGTGCCAGCAGTCCTGGTTGGGGGAGGGACAATGAGCAGTACTTC.